This T cell receptor beta chain derives from a study of cytomegalovirus exposure and HLA in healthy donors. Study details: Findings of an earlier analysis included some 120 million unique TCR beta sequences from 190 million or so T cells.

Vbeta (60) and Jbeta (13) primers were used in the PCR. This table comes from immunoSEQ multiplex PCR, and its TCRdb copy is limited to in-frame clones, with some not included. The data contain tens of thousands of clones, around 77% of them singletons. CDR3 size: 14 residues. Trimming cost V 8 bases and J 8 bases, with 21 bases left between them. Germline V gene data show CDR1 as MNHGY and CDR2 as SVAAGI. Remarks on this clone: The antigen remains undetermined.

Study observations and caveats: Previous analysis showed most TCR beta V segments were productive about 87% or about 30% of the time. As confirmed in vitro, three CMV-associated chains were specific for CMV antigens. The study designated 150 or so TCR beta chains cytomegalovirus-associated.

This TCR came from a man between 25 and 39 years old in good health and CMV-seronegative. The chain has TRBV6-9 and TRBJ1-1; the D is unclear. The sample taken for sequencing was PBMCs. CDR3 in amino acids: CASPIKSRGKEAFF. CDR3 coding DNA: TGTGCCAGCCCCATAAAGAGCCGAGGCAAAGAAGCTTTCTTT.